Reported below is one T cell receptor (beta chain). Germline V lookup: CDR1 SGHAT, CDR2 FQNNGV. Trimming pared 4 bases from V and 5 bases from J, leaving 14 bases between. There are 14 residues in the CDR3. The data were obtained in a study of blood T cell repertoires in COVID-19. The wider study: Donors in the United States, Italy and Spain gave samples during acute or convalescent COVID-19. In each case, the material was cDNA or gDNA derived from T cells, B-cell-depleted T cells, or PBMCs.

As originally analysed: Nucleated cell number was recorded as an estimate derived from reference gene primer amplification. The table came from immunoSEQ multiplex PCR; TCRdb's copy has only in-frame clones and leaves some out. V and J calls and clone size are copied from that table; D and trimming were computed from the DNA. The table lists 120,000 to 150,000 clones, 65% to 85% of them singletons. Source material: peripheral blood. This clonotype was obtained from a man aged 60 to 75 with active or convalescent COVID-19. This rearrangement joins TRBV11-2 to TRBJ2-5, with D possibly matching TRBD2 (6 bases). CDR3 residues: CASSSTSYLETQYF. CDR3 nucleotide sequence: TGTGCCAGCAGCTCGACTAGTTACTTGGAGACCCAGTACTTC.